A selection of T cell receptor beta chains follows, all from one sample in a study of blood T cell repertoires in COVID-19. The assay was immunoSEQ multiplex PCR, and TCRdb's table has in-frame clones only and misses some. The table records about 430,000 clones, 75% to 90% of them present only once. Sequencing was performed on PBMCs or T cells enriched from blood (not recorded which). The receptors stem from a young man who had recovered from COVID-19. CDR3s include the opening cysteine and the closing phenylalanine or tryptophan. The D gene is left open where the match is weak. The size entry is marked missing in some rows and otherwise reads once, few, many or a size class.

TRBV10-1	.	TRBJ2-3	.	TGCGCCAGCAGTAGCGGACTTAGCACAGATACGCAGTATTTT	CASSSGLSTDTQYF
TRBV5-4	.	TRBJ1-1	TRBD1	TGTGCCAGCAGCCCCGATGGGGGCAGGGGGCGAGTGGGGAACACTGAAGCTTTCTTT	CASSPDGGRGRVGNTEAFF
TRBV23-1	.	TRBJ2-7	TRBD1	TGCGCCAGCAGTCAGTCCGGGACAGGGGCCTACGAGCAGTACTTC	CASSQSGTGAYEQYF
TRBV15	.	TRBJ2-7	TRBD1	TGTGCCACCAGCAGAGAGAGAGGGGGACAGGGCTACGAGCAGTACTTC	CATSRERGGQGYEQYF
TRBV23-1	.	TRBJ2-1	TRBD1	TGCGCCAGCAGTCAACGACAGGGGGGCAATGAGCAGTTCTTC	CASSQRQGGNEQFF
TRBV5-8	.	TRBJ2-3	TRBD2	TGTGCCAGCAGCTTGGCTAGCGGGAGGGCGGGCACAGATACGCAGTATTTT	CASSLASGRAGTDTQYF
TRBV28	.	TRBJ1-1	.	TGTGCCAGCAGGCCCGGGACACCGAACACTGAAGCTTTCTTT	CASRPGTPNTEAFF
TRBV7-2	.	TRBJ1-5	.	TGTGCCAGCAGCTTAGAACGGAATCAGCCCCAGCATTTT	CASSLERNQPQHF
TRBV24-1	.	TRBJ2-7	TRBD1	TGTGCCACCAGTGAGGGAAGGACAGGGAATCACTACGAGCAGTACTTC	CATSEGRTGNHYEQYF
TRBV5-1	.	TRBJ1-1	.	TGCGCCAGCAACAACTTCAGGGGAGTAGCTTTCTTT	CASNNFRGVAFF
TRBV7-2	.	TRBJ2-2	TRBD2	TGTGCCAGCAGCTTACTAGCGGGAGGGTGGTTCGGGGAGCTGTTTTTT	CASSLLAGGWFGELFF
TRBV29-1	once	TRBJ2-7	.	TGCAGCGAGCTCCCCCTCGCGGGGACCTACGAGCAGTACTTC	CSELPLAGTYEQYF
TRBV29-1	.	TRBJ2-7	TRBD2	TGCAGCGTTGATGGGTTAGCGGGGAGGTCTGATTCCTACGAGCAGTACTTC	CSVDGLAGRSDSYEQYF
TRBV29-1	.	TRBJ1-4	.	TGCAGCGTTGAGAGGGTACCCACAACTAATGAAAAACTGTTTTTT	CSVERVPTTNEKLFF
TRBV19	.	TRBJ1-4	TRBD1	TGTGCCAGTAGTAGGACAGGGGGCCGTAATGAAAAACTGTTTTTT	CASSRTGGRNEKLFF
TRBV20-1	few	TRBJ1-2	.	TGCAGTGCTAGATGGAGACTTGGCTACACCTTC	CSARWRLGYTF
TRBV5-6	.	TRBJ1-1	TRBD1	TGTGCCAGCAGCAGAGGGACAGGTGAAGCTTTCTTT	CASSRGTGEAFF
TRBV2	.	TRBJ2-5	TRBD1	TGTGCCAGCAGCCTCAGGGGGTACCAAGAGACCCAGTACTTC	CASSLRGYQETQYF
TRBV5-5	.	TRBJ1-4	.	TGTGCCAGCAGCCTGGGAAGGGGCCAGGGGTATGAAAAACTGTTTTTT	CASSLGRGQGYEKLFF
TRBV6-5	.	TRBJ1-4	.	TGTGCCAGCAGTATTACAGGCGAAAAACTGTTTTTT	CASSITGEKLFF
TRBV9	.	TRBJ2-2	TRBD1	TGTGCCAGCAGCGTCCTGGACAGGGGGACCGGGGAGCTGTTTTTT	CASSVLDRGTGELFF
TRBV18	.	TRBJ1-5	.	TGTGCCAGCTCTCAAACCGCGGGGGGCGCGTTCAATCAGCCCCAGCATTTT	CASSQTAGGAFNQPQHF
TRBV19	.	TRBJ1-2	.	TGTGCCAGTAGTATCGGGGGGAACTATGGCTACACCTTC	CASSIGGNYGYTF
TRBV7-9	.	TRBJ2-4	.	TGTGCCAGCAGCTTTCTCGCGGGAAACATTCAGTACTTC	CASSFLAGNIQYF
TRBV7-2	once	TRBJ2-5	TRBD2	TGTGCCAGCAGCTTAGTTAGCGGGGGACAAGAGACCCAGTACTTC	CASSLVSGGQETQYF
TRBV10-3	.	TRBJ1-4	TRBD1	TGTGCCATCCCTTTCCCGGGACAGGGATACGGTGAAAAACTGTTTTTT	CAIPFPGQGYGEKLFF
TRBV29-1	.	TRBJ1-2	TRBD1	TGCAGCGTCAAGAACCGGGACAGGGTCAATGGCTACACCTTC	CSVKNRDRVNGYTF
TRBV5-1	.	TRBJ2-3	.	TGCGCCAGCAGCAGCACTGGACAGACAGTGACAGATACGCAGTATTTT	CASSSTGQTVTDTQYF
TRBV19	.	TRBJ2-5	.	TGTGCCAGTAGTACGGACACCAGACGGGAGACCCAGTACTTC	CASSTDTRRETQYF
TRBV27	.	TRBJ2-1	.	TGTGCCAGCAGTTCCGCGGGGGCGAGCTCCTACAATGAGCAGTTCTTC	CASSSAGASSYNEQFF
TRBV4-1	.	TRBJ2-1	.	TGCGCCAGCAGCCAAGGACAAATCAATGAGCAGTTCTTC	CASSQGQINEQFF
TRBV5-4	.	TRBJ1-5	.	TGTGCCAGCAGCCGGGGGGGAAATCAGCCCCAGCATTTT	CASSRGGNQPQHF
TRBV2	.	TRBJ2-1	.	TGTGCCAGCGGGCTGAGCTCCTACAATGAGCAGTTCTTC	CASGLSSYNEQFF
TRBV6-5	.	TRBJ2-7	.	TGTGCCAGCGCCGACAGGTTGGGCTACGAGCAGTACTTC	CASADRLGYEQYF
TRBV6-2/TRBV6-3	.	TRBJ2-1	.	TGTGCCAGCAGTTACCTAGCTGGGCAGTTCTTC	CASSYLAGQFF
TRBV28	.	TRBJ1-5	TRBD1	TGTGCGATTACAGGGGTTGAAAATCAGCCCCAGCATTTT	CAITGVENQPQHF
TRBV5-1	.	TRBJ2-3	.	TGCGCCAGCAGCTTGGGGGGCAGAACAGATACGCAGTATTTT	CASSLGGRTDTQYF
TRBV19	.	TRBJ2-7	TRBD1	TGTGCCAGTAGTAGGGGACAGGGGCTCAACGAGCAGTACTTC	CASSRGQGLNEQYF
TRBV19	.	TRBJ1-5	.	TGTGCCAGTAGTACCACTGGGCTCAGCAATCAGCCCCAGCATTTT	CASSTTGLSNQPQHF
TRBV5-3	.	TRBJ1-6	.	TGTGCCAGAAGCCAGGTTTGGAAGGAAGATAATTCACCCCTCCACTTT	CARSQVWKEDNSPLHF